These T cell receptor beta chains were read from a single sample in a study of T cell changes during pregnancy in multiple sclerosis. TCRdb keeps only in-frame clones here, not all; method: immunoSEQ multiplex PCR. Of about 98,000 clones in the sample, 92% are singletons; the top ten hold around 2.1%. The material sequenced was peripheral blood, taken after pregnancy. The receptors were sampled from a female donor in good health, enrolled as a control in a pregnancy study. The CDR3 runs from the conserved cysteine through the conserved F or W.

j_call | v_call | cdr3_aa
TRBJ2-1 | TRBV5-8 | CASSLGLADEQFF
TRBJ2-3 | TRBV5-1 | CASSLAVRAVRTSGSSTDTQYF
TRBJ1-5 | TRBV7-8 | CASSSRTVNQPQHF
TRBJ2-1 | TRBV6-6 | CASSYSSLAPWNEQFF
TRBJ2-5 | TRBV7-8 | CASSPGGGGIRETQYF
TRBJ2-1 | TRBV6-1 | CASRTGGSSYNEQFF
TRBJ1-1 | TRBV7-2 | CASSLQGDTEAFF
TRBJ1-4 | TRBV18 | CASSPGTGANEKLFF
TRBJ2-1 | TRBV6-5 | CASSWGRNNEQFF
TRBJ2-7 | TRBV11-3 | CASSLPGGEQYF
TRBJ2-1 | TRBV19 | CASSPGTSGRGSYNEQFF
TRBJ2-7 | TRBV27 | CASSKSGGLSYEQYF
TRBJ1-1 | TRBV10-1 | CASSDGVESTEAFF
TRBJ1-1 | TRBV18 | CASSPLTGLDTEAFF
TRBJ1-1 | TRBV4-1 | CASSLGLGNTEAFF
TRBJ2-7 | TRBV7-6 | CASSLAAGGALWYEQYF
TRBJ1-1 | TRBV11-3 | CASSLRRAFF
TRBJ1-6 | TRBV5-1 | CAPFMQGLNSPLHF
TRBJ1-1 | TRBV28 | CASSSLLTGENTEAFF
TRBJ2-1 | TRBV7-7 | CASSLLDGAYNEQFF
TRBJ2-1 | TRBV7-9 | CASSPGGGEQFF
TRBJ1-6 | TRBV11-2 | CASSLAYSPLHF
TRBJ2-7 | TRBV28 | CASSLDRGIDEQYF
TRBJ1-5 | TRBV30 | CAWSHGRAPGQPQHF
TRBJ1-1 | TRBV6-6 | CASSSAVSMNTEAFF
TRBJ2-3 | TRBV5-1 | CASSISLGQGTDTQYF
TRBJ2-7 | TRBV9 | CASSVAGGYGEQYF
TRBJ2-2 | TRBV9 | CASSVGGGNGELFF
TRBJ1-2 | TRBV19 | CASSPVGTGGSSGYTF